What follows is one T cell receptor (beta chain) and its context. What it recognizes is unknown. The data belong to a study of a mutant IDH1 vaccine in newly diagnosed glioma. Study in general: Patients underwent eight vaccinations, which took place in weeks 1, 3, 5, 7, 11, 15, 19 and 23. Patients under treatment included approximately 60% males and approximately 38% females and had a mean age of approximately 44 years. Therapy received beforehand was radiotherapy, temozolomide, or both, with most patients given both.

The sample's time point: week 23, last vaccination. Each dose delivered 300 ug of mutant IDH1 20-mer peptide subcutaneously with imiquimod. Method: immunoSEQ multiplex PCR; TCRdb's copy keeps in-frame clones and lacks some. The sample contains tens of thousands of clones, 75% to 90% of which appear only once. The V gene lost 0 bases and the J gene lost 8 bases, with 14 bases spanning the gap. This CDR3 has 15 amino acids. From germline, CDR1 is SGDLS and CDR2 YYNGEE. The sequenced sample was PBMCs, obtained from a glioma patient whose treatment included an IDH1 peptide vaccine. The genes are TRBV9 and TRBJ1-4; TRBD1 is a possible D gene (6 bases). The clonotype comes from a man aged 35 to 55 with glioma. The CDR3 DNA reads as TGTGCCAGCAGCGTAGATTACAGAAGGGGGGAAAAACTGTTTTTT. Its translation is CASSVDYRRGEKLFF. Variable domain in full (rest from reference TRBV9 and TRBJ1-4): DSGVTQTPKHLITATGQRVTLRCSPRSGDLSVYWYQQSLDQGLQFLIQYYNGEERAKGNILERFSAQQFPDLHSELNLSSLELGDSALYFCASSVDYRRGEKLFFGSGTQLSVL.